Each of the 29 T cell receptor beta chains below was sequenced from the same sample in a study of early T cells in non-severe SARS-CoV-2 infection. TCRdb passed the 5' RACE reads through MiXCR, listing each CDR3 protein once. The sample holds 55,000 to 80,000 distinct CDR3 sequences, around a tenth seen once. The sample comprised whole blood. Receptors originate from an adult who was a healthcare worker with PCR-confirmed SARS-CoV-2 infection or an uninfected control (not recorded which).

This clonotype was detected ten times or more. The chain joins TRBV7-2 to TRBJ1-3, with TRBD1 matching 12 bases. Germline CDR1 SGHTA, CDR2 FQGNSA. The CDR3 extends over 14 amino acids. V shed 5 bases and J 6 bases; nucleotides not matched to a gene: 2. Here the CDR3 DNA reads TGTGCCAGCAGCCCGGGACAGGGGGCAAACACCATATATTTT. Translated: CASSPGQGANTIYF.

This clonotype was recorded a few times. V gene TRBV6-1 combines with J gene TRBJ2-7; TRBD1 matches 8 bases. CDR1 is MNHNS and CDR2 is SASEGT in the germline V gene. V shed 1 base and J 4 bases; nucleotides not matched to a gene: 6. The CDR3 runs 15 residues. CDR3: CASSEGGRGPYEQYF. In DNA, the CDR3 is TGTGCCAGCAGTGAAGGGGGCAGGGGGCCGTACGAGCAGTACTTC.

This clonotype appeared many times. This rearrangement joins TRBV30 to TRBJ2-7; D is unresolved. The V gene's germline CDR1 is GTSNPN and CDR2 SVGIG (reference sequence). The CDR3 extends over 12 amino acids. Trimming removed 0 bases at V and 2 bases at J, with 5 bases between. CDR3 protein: CAWSVHPYEQYF. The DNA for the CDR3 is TGTGCCTGGAGTGTACATCCCTACGAGCAGTACTTC.

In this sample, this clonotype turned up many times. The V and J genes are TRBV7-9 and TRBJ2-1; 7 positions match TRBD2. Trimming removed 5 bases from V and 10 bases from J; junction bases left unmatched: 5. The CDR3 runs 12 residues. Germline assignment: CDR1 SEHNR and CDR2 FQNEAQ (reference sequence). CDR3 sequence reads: CASSPTSQEQFF. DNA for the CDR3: TGTGCCAGCAGCCCGACTAGCCAAGAGCAGTTCTTC.

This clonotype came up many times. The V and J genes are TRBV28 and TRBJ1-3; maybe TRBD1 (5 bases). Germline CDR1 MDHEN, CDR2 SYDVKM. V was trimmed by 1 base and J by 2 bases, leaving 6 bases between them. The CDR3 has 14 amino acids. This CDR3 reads CASSLSGTGNTIYF. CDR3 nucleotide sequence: TGTGCCAGCAGTTTATCAGGGACTGGAAACACCATATATTTT.

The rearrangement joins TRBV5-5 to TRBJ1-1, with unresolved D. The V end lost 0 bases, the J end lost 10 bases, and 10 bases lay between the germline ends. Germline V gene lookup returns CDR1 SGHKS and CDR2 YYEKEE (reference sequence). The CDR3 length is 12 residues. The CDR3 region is CASSLVGSRAFF. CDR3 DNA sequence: TGTGCCAGCAGCTTGGTCGGGTCTCGAGCTTTCTTT.

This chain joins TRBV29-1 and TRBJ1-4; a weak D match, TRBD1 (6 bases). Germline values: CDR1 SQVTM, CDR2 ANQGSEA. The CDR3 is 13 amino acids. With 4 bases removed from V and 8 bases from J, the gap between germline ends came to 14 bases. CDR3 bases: TGCAGCGTTGCGGCAGGGGCCGGCGAAAAACTGTTTTTT. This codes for CSVAAGAGEKLFF.

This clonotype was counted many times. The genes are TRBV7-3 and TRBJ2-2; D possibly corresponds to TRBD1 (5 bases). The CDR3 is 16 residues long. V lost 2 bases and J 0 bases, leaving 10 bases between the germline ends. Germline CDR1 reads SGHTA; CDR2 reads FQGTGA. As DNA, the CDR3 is TGTGCCAGCAGCTTACACCAGGGTCCGAACACCGGGGAGCTGTTTTTT. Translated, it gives CASSLHQGPNTGELFF.

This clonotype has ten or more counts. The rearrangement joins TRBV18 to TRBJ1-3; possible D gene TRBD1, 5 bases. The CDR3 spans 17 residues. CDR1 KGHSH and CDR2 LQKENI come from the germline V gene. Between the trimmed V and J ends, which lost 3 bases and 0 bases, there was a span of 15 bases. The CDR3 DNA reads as TGTGCCAGCTCACCGGGGACGGGGCTTAACTCTGGAAACACCATATATTTT. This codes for CASSPGTGLNSGNTIYF.

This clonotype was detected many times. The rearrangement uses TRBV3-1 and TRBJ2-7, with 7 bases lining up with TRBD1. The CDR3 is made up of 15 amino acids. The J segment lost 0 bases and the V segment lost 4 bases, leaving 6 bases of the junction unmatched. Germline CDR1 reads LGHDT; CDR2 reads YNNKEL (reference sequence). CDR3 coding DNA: TGTGCCAGCAGCCGAATGGGACAGCACTCCTACGAGCAGTACTTC. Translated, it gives CASSRMGQHSYEQYF.

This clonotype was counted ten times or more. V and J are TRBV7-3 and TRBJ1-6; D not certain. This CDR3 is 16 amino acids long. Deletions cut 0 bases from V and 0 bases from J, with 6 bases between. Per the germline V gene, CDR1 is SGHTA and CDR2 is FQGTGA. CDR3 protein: CASSLTRSSYNSPLHF. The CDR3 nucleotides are TGTGCCAGCAGCTTAACTAGGAGCTCCTATAATTCACCCCTCCACTTT.

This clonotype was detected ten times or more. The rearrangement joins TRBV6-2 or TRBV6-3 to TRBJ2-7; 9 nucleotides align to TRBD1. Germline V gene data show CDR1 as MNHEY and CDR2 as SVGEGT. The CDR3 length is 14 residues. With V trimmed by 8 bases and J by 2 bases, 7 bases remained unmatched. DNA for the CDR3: TGTGCCAGCTTTCCGGGACAGGGCACCTACGAGCAGTACTTC. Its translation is CASFPGQGTYEQYF.

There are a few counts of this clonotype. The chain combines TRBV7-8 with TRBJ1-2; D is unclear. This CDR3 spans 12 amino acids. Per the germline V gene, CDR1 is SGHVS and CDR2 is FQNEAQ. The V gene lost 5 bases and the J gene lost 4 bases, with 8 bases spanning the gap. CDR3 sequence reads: CASSPRRYGYTF. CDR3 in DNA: TGTGCCAGCAGCCCTCGCCGCTATGGCTACACCTTC. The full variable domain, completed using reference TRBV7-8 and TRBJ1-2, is GAGVSQSPRYKVAKRGQDVALRCDPISGHVSLFWYQQALGQGPEFLTYFQNEAQLDKSGLPSDRFFAERPEGSVSTLKIQRTQQEDSAVYLCASSPRRYGYTFGSGTRLTVV.

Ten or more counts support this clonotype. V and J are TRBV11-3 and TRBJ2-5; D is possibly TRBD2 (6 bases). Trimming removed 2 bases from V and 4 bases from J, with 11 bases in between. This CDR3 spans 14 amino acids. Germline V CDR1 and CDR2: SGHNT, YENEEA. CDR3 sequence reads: CASSLRRGGETQYF. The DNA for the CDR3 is TGTGCCAGCAGCTTAAGGCGGGGTGGAGAGACCCAGTACTTC.

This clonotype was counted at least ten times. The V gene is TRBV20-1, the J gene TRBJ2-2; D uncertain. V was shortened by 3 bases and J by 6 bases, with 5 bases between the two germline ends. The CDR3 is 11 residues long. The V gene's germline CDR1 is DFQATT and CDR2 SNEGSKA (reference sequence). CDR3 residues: CSASRAGELFF. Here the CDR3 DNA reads TGCAGTGCTAGTAGGGCCGGGGAGCTGTTTTTT.

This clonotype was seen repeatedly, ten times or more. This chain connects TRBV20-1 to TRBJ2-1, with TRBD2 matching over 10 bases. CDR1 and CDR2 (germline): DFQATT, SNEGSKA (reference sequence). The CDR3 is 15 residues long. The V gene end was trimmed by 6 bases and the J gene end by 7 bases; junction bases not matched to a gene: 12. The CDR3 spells CSAGDASGGSNEQFF. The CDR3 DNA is TGCAGTGCGGGGGATGCTAGCGGGGGCTCAAATGAGCAGTTCTTC.

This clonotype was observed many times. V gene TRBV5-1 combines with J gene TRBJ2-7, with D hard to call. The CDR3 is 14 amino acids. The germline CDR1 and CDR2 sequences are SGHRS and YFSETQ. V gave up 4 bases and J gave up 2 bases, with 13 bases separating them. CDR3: CASSADGSPYEQYF. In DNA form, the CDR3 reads TGCGCCAGCAGCGCGGACGGAAGCCCCTACGAGCAGTACTTC.

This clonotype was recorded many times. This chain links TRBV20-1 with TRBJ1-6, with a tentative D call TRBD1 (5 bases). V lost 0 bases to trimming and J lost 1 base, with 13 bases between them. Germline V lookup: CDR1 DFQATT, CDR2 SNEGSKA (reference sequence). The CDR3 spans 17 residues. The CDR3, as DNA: TGCAGTGCTAGAGATCCCCAGGGTCAATCCTATAATTCACCCCTCCACTTT. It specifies CSARDPQGQSYNSPLHF.

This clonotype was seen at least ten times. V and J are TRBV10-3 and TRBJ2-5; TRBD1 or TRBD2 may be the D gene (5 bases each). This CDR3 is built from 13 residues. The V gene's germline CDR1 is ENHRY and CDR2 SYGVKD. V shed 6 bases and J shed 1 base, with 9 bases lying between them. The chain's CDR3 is CAISGTSQETQYF. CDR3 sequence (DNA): TGTGCCATCAGCGGGACGTCCCAAGAGACCCAGTACTTC.

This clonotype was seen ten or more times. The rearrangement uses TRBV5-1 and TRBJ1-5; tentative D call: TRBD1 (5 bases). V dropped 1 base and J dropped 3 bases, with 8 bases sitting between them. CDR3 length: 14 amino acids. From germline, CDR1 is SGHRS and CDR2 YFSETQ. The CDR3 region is CASSLQGDNQPQHF. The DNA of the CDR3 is TGCGCCAGCAGCTTGCAAGGGGACAATCAGCCCCAGCATTTT.

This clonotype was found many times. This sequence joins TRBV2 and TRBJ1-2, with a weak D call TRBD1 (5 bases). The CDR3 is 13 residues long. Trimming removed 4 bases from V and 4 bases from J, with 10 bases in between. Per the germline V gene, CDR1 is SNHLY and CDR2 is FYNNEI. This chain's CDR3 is CASSGGRAYGYTF. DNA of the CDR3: TGTGCCAGCAGTGGGGGCAGAGCCTATGGCTACACCTTC.

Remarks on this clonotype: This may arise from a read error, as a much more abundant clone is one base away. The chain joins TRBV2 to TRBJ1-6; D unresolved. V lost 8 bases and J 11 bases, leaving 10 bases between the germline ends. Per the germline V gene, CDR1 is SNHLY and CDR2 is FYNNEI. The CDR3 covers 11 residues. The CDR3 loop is CASGSAAPLHF. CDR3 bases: TGTGCCAGCGGGAGTGCGGCACCCCTCCACTTT.

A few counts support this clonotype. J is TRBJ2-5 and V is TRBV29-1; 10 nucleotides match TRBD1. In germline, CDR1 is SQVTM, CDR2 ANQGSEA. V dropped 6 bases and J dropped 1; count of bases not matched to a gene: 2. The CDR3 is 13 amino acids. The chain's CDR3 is CSVDRGTQETQYF. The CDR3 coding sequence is TGCAGCGTGGACAGGGGGACCCAAGAGACCCAGTACTTC.

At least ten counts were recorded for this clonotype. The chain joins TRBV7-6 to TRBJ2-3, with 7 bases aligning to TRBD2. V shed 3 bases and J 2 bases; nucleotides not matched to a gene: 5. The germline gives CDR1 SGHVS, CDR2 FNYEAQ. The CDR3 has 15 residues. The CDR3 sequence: CASSFRLANTDTQYF. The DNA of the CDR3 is TGTGCCAGCAGCTTTAGACTAGCTAACACAGATACGCAGTATTTT.

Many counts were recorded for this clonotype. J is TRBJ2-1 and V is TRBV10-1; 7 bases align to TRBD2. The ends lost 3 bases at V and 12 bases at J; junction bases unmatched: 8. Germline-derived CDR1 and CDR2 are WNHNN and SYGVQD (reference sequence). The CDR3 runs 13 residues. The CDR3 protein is CASSEGRSGMQFF. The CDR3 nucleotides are TGCGCCAGCAGTGAAGGCCGAAGCGGGATGCAGTTCTTC.

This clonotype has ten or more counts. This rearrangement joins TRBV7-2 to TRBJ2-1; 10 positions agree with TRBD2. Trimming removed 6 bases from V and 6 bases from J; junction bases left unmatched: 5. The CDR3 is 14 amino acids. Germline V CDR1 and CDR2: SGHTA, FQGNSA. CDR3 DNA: TGTGCCAGCAGTTCCGGACTAGCGGTCAATGAGCAGTTCTTC. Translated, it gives CASSSGLAVNEQFF.

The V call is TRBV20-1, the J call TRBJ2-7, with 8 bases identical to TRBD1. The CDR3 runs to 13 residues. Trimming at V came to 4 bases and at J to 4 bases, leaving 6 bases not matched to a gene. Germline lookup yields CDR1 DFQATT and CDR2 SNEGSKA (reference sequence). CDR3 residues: CSATTGVRYEQYF. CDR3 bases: TGCAGTGCTACGACAGGGGTTCGGTACGAGCAGTACTTC.

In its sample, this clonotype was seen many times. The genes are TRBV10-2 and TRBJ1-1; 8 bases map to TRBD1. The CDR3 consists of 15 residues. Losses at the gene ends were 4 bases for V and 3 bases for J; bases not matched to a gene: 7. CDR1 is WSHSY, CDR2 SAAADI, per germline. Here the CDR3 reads CASSVQGAPDTEAFF. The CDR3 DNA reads TGCGCCAGCAGTGTGCAGGGGGCGCCTGACACTGAAGCTTTCTTT.

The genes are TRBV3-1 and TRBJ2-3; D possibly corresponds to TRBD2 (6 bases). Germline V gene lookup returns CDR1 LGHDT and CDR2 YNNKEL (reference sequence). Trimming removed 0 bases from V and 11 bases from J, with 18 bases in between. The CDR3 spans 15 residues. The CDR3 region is CASSQDSGVGGKQYF. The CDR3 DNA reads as TGTGCCAGCAGCCAAGATTCGGGGGTCGGAGGGAAGCAGTATTTT.